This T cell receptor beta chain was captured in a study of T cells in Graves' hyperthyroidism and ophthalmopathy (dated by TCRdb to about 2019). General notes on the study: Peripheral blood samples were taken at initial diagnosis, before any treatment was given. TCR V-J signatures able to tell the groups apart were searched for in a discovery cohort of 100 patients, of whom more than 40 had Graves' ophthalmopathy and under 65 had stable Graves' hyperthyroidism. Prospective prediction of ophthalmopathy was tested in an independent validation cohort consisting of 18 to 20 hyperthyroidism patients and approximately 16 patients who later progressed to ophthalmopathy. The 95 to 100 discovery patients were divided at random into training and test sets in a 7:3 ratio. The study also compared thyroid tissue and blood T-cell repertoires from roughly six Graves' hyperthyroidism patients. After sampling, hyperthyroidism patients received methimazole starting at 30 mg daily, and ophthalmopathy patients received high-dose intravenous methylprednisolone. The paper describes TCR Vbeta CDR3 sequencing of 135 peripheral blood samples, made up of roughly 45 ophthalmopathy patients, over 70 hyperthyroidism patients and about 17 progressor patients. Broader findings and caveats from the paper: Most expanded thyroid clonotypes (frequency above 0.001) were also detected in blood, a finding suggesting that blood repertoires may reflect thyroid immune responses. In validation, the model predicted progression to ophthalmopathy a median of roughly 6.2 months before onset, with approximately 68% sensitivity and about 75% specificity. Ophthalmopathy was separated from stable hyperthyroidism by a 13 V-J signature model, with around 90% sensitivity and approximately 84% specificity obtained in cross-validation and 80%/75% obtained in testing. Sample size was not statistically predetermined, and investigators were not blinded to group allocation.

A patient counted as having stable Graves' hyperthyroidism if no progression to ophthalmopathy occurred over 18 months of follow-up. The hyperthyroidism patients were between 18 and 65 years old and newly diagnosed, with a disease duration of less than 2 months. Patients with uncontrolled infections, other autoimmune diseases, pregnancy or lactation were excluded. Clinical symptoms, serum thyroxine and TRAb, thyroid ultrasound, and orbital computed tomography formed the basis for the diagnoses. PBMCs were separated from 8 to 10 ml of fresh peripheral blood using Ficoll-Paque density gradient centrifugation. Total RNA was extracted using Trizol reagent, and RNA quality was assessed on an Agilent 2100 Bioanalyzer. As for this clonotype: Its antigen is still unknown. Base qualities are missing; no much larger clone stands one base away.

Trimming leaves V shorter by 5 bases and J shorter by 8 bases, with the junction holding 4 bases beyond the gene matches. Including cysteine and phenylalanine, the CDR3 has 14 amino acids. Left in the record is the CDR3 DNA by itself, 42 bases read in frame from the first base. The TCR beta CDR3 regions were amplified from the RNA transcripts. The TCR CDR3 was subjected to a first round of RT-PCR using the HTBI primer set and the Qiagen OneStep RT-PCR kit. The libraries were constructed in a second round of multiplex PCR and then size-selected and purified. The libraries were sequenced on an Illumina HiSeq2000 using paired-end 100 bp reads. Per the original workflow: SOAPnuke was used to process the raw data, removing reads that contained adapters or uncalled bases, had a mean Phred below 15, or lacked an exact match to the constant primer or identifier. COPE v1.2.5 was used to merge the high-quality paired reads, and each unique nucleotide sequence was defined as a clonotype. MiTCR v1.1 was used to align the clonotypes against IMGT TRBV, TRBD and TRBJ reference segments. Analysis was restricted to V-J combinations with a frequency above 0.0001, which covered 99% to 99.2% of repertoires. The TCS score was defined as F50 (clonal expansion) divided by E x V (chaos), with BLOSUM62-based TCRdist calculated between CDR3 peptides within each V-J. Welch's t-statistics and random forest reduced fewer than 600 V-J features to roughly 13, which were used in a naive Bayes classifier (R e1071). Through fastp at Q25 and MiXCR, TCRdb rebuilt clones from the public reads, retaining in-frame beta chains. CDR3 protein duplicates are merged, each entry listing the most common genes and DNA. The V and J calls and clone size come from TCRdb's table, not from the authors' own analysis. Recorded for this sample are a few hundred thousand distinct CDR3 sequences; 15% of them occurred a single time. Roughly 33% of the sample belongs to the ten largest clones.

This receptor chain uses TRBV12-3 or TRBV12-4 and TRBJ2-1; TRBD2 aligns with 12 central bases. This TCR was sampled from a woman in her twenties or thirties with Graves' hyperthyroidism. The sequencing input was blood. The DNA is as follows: TGTGCCAGCAGTCGGACTAGCGGGACATATGAGCAGTTCTTC. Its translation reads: CASSRTSGTYEQFF.